A single T cell receptor beta chain is shown here with its context. The germline gives CDR1 KGHDR, CDR2 SFDVKD. This CDR3 has 16 residues. Trimming at V came to 4 bases and at J to 8 bases, leaving 9 bases not matched to a gene. These data come from a study of blood T cell repertoires in COVID-19. Seattle patients were enrolled while actively infected and followed longitudinally. Repertoires were generated with immunoSEQ multiplex PCR, while TCRdb's copy carries only in-frame clones and drops some. The table records around 400,000 clones, more than 70% of them present only once. The TCR comes from a woman in her sixties with COVID-19, enrolled during active disease. Sequenced input: peripheral blood. V gene TRBV24-1 combines with J gene TRBJ2-1, with 11 bases that match TRBD1. The DNA for the CDR3 is TGTGCCACCAGTGACCGCGGACAGGGGGCTTTATATGAGCAGTTCTTC. It yields the protein CATSDRGQGALYEQFF.